This T cell receptor (beta chain) was found in a study of blood T cell repertoires in COVID-19. Study information: Acute and convalescent COVID-19 specimens originated in the United States, Italy and Spain. T cells, B-cell-depleted T cells, or PBMCs supplied cDNA or gDNA.

The table came from immunoSEQ multiplex PCR; TCRdb's copy has only in-frame clones and leaves some out. This table holds 90,000 to 100,000 clones, approximately 90% found once. The CDR3 is 14 amino acids. Germline loops: CDR1 MDHEN, CDR2 SYDVKM. Trimming took 4 bases from V and 2 from J, leaving 9 bases between them. This clone was seen a handful of times. The rearrangement uses TRBV28 and TRBJ1-5, with D uncertain. The origin of this receptor is a man aged 65-85 years with acute or convalescent COVID-19. The sample consisted of peripheral blood. The CDR3 nucleotides read TGTGCCAGCAGTTACCGGAGGGGCAATCAGCCCCAGCATTTT. Amino acid sequence: CASSYRRGNQPQHF.